Listed below are T cell receptor beta chains from one sample, sequenced in a study of relationships among human T cell subsets. TCRdb used MiXCR to reprocess the multiplex PCR reads, holding one entry per CDR3 protein. This repertoire shows around 14,000 distinct CDR3 sequences, less than 80% found once; its top ten account for around 30%. Sample: total T cells sorted from blood. The receptors originated from a man aged 35-49 years in good health. Each CDR3 is given with its conserved first and last residue. D genes are given only for firm matches. Size is omitted from some rows. Given values are once, few, many or a class for expanded clones.

V gene,clone size,D gene,J gene,CDR3 protein,CDR3 DNA
TRBV11-2,once,TRBD2,TRBJ2-1,CASSTLAGDEQFF,TGTGCCAGCAGCACACTAGCGGGCGATGAGCAGTTCTTC
TRBV7-3,NA,NA,TRBJ2-1,CASSLSGDSYNEQFF,TGTGCCAGCAGCTTAAGCGGGGACTCCTACAATGAGCAGTTCTTC
TRBV12-3/TRBV12-4,NA,NA,TRBJ2-5,CASSTAGPQETQYF,TGTGCCAGCAGTACCGCAGGGCCGCAAGAGACCCAGTACTTC
TRBV7-9,NA,NA,TRBJ2-7,CASSLASPYEQYF,TGTGCCAGCAGCTTAGCCTCTCCCTACGAGCAGTACTTC
TRBV29-1,NA,NA,TRBJ1-1,CSVAAGMNTEAFF,TGCAGCGTCGCGGCAGGGATGAACACTGAAGCTTTCTTT
TRBV5-5,few,NA,TRBJ2-1,CASSARGGATYNEQFF,TGTGCCAGCAGCGCCCGGGGCGGGGCAACCTACAATGAGCAGTTCTTC
TRBV11-2,NA,TRBD1,TRBJ2-7,CASRRQGNYEQYF,TGTGCAAGCCGAAGACAGGGAAACTACGAGCAGTACTTC
TRBV12-3/TRBV12-4,NA,NA,TRBJ2-7,CASSSFKEQYF,TGTGCCAGCAGTTCGTTTAAAGAGCAGTACTTC
TRBV28,NA,NA,TRBJ2-7,CVSSQLVQKQYF,TGTGTCAGCAGTCAACTAGTGCAGAAGCAGTACTTC
TRBV5-1,NA,NA,TRBJ2-3,CASSLRLGADTQYF,TGCGCCAGCAGCCTGAGGTTGGGTGCAGATACGCAGTATTTT
TRBV11-2,NA,NA,TRBJ2-1,CASSLLGEQFF,TGTGCCAGCAGCTTACTTGGAGAGCAGTTCTTC